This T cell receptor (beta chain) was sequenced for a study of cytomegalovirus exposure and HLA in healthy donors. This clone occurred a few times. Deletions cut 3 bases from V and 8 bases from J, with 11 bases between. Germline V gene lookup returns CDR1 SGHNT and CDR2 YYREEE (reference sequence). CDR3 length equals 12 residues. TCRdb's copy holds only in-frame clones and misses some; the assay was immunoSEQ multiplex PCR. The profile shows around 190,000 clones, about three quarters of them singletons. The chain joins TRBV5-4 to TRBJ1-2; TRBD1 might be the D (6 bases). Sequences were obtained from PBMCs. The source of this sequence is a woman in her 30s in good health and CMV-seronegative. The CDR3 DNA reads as TGTGCCAGCAGCTCAGGGGCTTGGGGCTACACCTTC. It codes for CASSSGAWGYTF.